Presented here are 32 T cell receptor beta chains from one specimen sequenced in a study of T cells in localized non-small cell lung cancer. This table comes from immunoSEQ multiplex PCR, and its TCRdb copy is limited to in-frame clones, with some not included. The repertoire holds about 83,000 clones, 80% seen once, with less than 9.5% in the top ten. Specimen: peripheral blood, collected before any cancer treatment. Receptors were obtained from a female donor older than 55 with stage I lung adenocarcinoma.

The CDR3 reads CASSLDREGQPQHF. Written as DNA, the CDR3 is TGTGCCAGCAGCTTAGACAGGGAGGGTCAGCCCCAGCATTTT. This chain links TRBV7-8 with TRBJ1-5; tentatively, D is TRBD1 (6 bases). CDR3 length: 14 amino acids. In germline, CDR1 is SGHVS, CDR2 FQNEAQ. V shed 1 base and J shed 6 bases, with 10 bases lying between them.

The chain joins TRBV4-2 to TRBJ2-7; 10 nucleotides align to TRBD2. The CDR3 has 17 amino acids. V lost 0 bases to trimming and J lost 4 bases; unmatched junction nucleotides: 9. Germline V lookup: CDR1 LGHNA, CDR2 YNFKEQ. CDR3: CASSQDPLELAGYEQYF. For the CDR3, the DNA is TGTGCCAGCAGCCAAGATCCCCTAGAACTAGCGGGGTACGAGCAGTACTTC.

This chain links TRBV7-2 with TRBJ2-7; no clear D gene. The CDR3 totals 15 residues. V lost 5 bases, J lost 0 bases, and 14 bases lay in between. Germline lookup yields CDR1 SGHTA and CDR2 FQGNSA. CDR3 amino acids: CASSPNPISSYEQYF. The CDR3, as DNA: TGTGCCAGCAGCCCAAACCCCATTAGCTCCTACGAGCAGTACTTC.

The chain carries TRBV6-5 and TRBJ1-1, with D hard to call. Germline values: CDR1 MNHEY, CDR2 SVGAGI. This CDR3 region has 12 residues. The ends were cut back, 5 bases at V and 5 bases at J, with 9 bases in the middle. The CDR3 is CASSLGLTEAFF. Written as DNA, the CDR3 is TGTGCCAGCAGTCTAGGGTTGACTGAAGCTTTCTTT.

Notes on this clone: Other DNA sequences from this sample encode an identical CDR3 as well. The V gene is TRBV9, the J gene TRBJ2-7; possible D gene TRBD2, 5 bases. V was shortened by 0 bases and J by 2 bases, with 9 bases between the two germline ends. CDR1 SGDLS and CDR2 YYNGEE come from the germline V gene. CDR3 length: 14 amino acids. Here the CDR3 DNA reads TGTGCCAGCAGCGTAGGCGGGTCCCCCTACGAGCAGTACTTC. This gives the protein CASSVGGSPYEQYF.

The chain links TRBV6-6 to TRBJ2-5; D ambiguous. Trimming pared 2 bases from V and 5 bases from J, leaving 12 bases between. This CDR3 spans 14 amino acids. Germline CDR1 and CDR2: MNHNY and SVGAGI (reference sequence). CDR3 sequence: CASSYDTSVETQYF. Here the CDR3 DNA reads TGTGCCAGCAGTTACGACACCTCGGTCGAGACCCAGTACTTC.

This sequence joins TRBV5-5 and TRBJ1-1; unclear D gene. Germline V CDR1 and CDR2: SGHKS, YYEKEE (reference sequence). V was pared by 0 bases and J by 5 bases, with 8 bases between. This CDR3 contains 13 residues. CDR3 DNA: TGTGCCAGCAGCTTGGCTGGCTGGACTGAAGCTTTCTTT. Its translation: CASSLAGWTEAFF.

The V gene is TRBV19, the J gene TRBJ2-7; TRBD2 matches at 7 bases. This CDR3 region has 15 residues. J was trimmed by 1 base and V by 10 bases; bases with no gene match: 13. Germline CDR1 reads LNHDA; CDR2 reads SQIVND (reference sequence). CDR3 DNA sequence: TGTGCCACCGCACACCGGCAGGGAGGGTCCTACGAGCAGTACTTC. As protein: CATAHRQGGSYEQYF.

The table lists this clone with a count of one. The chain combines TRBV11-2 with TRBJ2-7, with TRBD2 as a possible D gene (6 bases). V dropped 3 bases and J dropped 2 bases, with 8 bases sitting between them. CDR1 is SGHAT and CDR2 is FQNNGV in the germline V gene. The CDR3 extends over 13 amino acids. CDR3 amino acids: CASSLAGTYEQYF. The DNA of the CDR3 is TGTGCCAGCAGCTTGGCGGGGACCTACGAGCAGTACTTC.

The V call is TRBV5-1, the J call TRBJ1-1; perhaps TRBD1 as D (5 bases). Germline lookup yields CDR1 SGHRS and CDR2 YFSETQ. The CDR3 has 15 residues. Trimming removed 0 bases from V and 4 bases from J, with 13 bases in between. Here the CDR3 DNA reads TGCGCCAGCAGCTTGGATGTCAGGGAGGTCACTGAAGCTTTCTTT. Its protein product is CASSLDVREVTEAFF.

The chain links TRBV11-3 to TRBJ2-7, with 7 bases that match TRBD1. CDR1 is SGHNT and CDR2 is YENEEA in the germline V gene. V was clipped by 5 bases and J by 6 bases; unmatched bases: 7. CDR3 length equals 13 residues. This CDR3 is CASSNKNRGEQYF. The CDR3, as DNA: TGTGCCAGCAGCAACAAGAACAGGGGCGAGCAGTACTTC.

The rearrangement uses TRBV5-1 and TRBJ2-1, with TRBD2 matching 11 bases. V shed 3 bases, J shed 8 bases, and the junction held 16 bases outside the gene matches. This CDR3 spans 18 amino acids. Per germline, CDR1 SGHRS and CDR2 YFSETQ. The CDR3 bases are TGCGCCAGCAGCTCTGGGGAGCTAGCGGGGGGTCCGCGGTATGAGCAGTTCTTC. It codes for CASSSGELAGGPRYEQFF.

V is TRBV19 and J is TRBJ1-1; no reliable D call. Germline lookup yields CDR1 LNHDA and CDR2 SQIVND (reference sequence). This CDR3 comprises 13 residues. V gave up 3 bases and J gave up 6 bases, with 11 bases separating them. The CDR3 spells CASSIHGVPEAFF. CDR3 nucleotide sequence: TGTGCCAGTAGTATTCACGGTGTCCCTGAAGCTTTCTTT.

This chain joins TRBV7-7 and TRBJ2-5, with TRBD2 matching 9 bases. The CDR3 has 16 amino acids. Trimming took 2 bases from V and 5 from J; bases not matched to a gene: 9. CDR1 and CDR2 (germline): SSHAT, FNYEAQ (reference sequence). CDR3 residues: CASSLSAGGPGETQYF. In DNA, the CDR3 is TGTGCCAGCAGCTTAAGTGCGGGGGGGCCGGGGGAGACCCAGTACTTC.

The chain recombines TRBV10-2 with TRBJ2-1; D tentatively fits TRBD1 or TRBD2 (5 bases each). The CDR3 contains 13 residues. Looked up from germline, CDR1 is WSHSY and CDR2 is SAAADI. V was cut by 0 bases and J by 10 bases, with 10 bases left in between. This CDR3 reads CASSESGVGEQFF. CDR3 in DNA: TGCGCCAGCAGTGAGTCGGGGGTAGGGGAGCAGTTCTTC.

The V and J genes are TRBV5-4 and TRBJ1-2; TRBD1 aligns across 7 bases. V shed 0 bases, J shed 8 bases, and the junction held 1 base outside the gene matches. CDR1 SGHNT and CDR2 YYREEE come from the germline V gene (reference sequence). The CDR3 contains 12 residues. CDR3 sequence (DNA): TGTGCCAGCAGCTTGGGGACAGGCGGCTACACCTTC. This encodes CASSLGTGGYTF.

The rearrangement links TRBV4-3 to TRBJ2-3; 15 bases line up with TRBD2. This CDR3 contains 15 residues. The germline CDR1 and CDR2 sequences are LGHNA and YSLEER. V trimming: 3 bases; J trimming: 7 bases; junction bases outside the gene matches: 2. The CDR3 DNA sequence: TGCGCCAGCAGCCAGGGACTAGCGGGGGGCCATACGCAGTATTTT. Translation gives CASSQGLAGGHTQYF.

Only one count was recorded for this clone. The CDR3 loop is CASNHQGDYGYTF. CDR3 bases: TGTGCCAGCAACCACCAGGGGGACTATGGCTACACCTTC. V gene TRBV5-4 combines with J gene TRBJ1-2; 7 bases are a match to TRBD1. Looked up from germline, CDR1 is SGHNT and CDR2 is YYREEE (reference sequence). V shed 6 bases, J shed 3 bases, and the junction held 5 bases outside the gene matches. The CDR3 length is 13 residues.

V usage is TRBV10-3 and J usage is TRBJ2-1; TRBD2 is a possible D gene (7 bases). CDR1 ENHRY and CDR2 SYGVKD come from the germline V gene. The CDR3 is 14 residues long. Trimming cost V 10 bases and J 6 bases, with 19 bases left between them. CDR3 bases: TGTGCCACGACGACTAGGGGGGGTAGCAATGAGCAGTTCTTC. Amino acid sequence: CATTTRGGSNEQFF.

The V call is TRBV4-3, the J call TRBJ2-5; 9 bases line up with TRBD1. The CDR3 spans 17 residues. From germline, CDR1 is LGHNA and CDR2 YSLEER. V trimming: 0 bases; J trimming: 2 bases; junction bases outside the gene matches: 7. The CDR3 sequence is CASSQDWIDRGQETQYF. CDR3 coding DNA: TGCGCCAGCAGCCAAGATTGGATTGACAGGGGGCAAGAGACCCAGTACTTC.

This clone showed up just once. V and J are TRBV29-1 and TRBJ2-7; TRBD2 matches 10 bases. Germline V gives CDR1 SQVTM, CDR2 ANQGSEA. The length of the CDR3 is 15 residues. The V segment lost 4 bases and the J segment 0 bases; nucleotides outside the gene matches: 6. In DNA, the CDR3 is TGCAGCGTTGTTTGGGCTAGCGGGAGCTCCTACGAGCAGTACTTC. Its protein product is CSVVWASGSSYEQYF.

This clone was counted many times. This chain uses TRBV2 with TRBJ2-7, with D possibly being TRBD1 (6 bases). Trimming pared 5 bases from V and 0 bases from J, leaving 11 bases between. CDR1 and CDR2 from the germline V gene are SNHLY and FYNNEI. The CDR3 runs 14 residues. The CDR3 protein is CASSPGQISYEQYF. The CDR3, as DNA: TGTGCCAGCAGTCCCGGACAGATCTCCTACGAGCAGTACTTC. Drawing the rest from reference TRBV2 and TRBJ2-7, the complete variable domain is EPEVTQTPSHQVTQMGQEVILRCVPISNHLYFYWYRQILGQKVEFLVSFYNNEISEKSEIFDDQFSVERPDGSNFTLKIRSTKLEDSAMYFCASSPGQISYEQYFGPGTRLTVT.

V usage is TRBV4-3 and J usage is TRBJ1-3; the D gene is possibly TRBD1 (5 bases). The CDR3 runs 17 residues. Germline loops: CDR1 LGHNA, CDR2 YSLEER. V was pared by 0 bases and J by 4 bases, with 16 bases between. The CDR3 loop is CASSQDLGARYGNTIYF. The CDR3 DNA reads as TGCGCCAGCAGCCAAGATCTTGGGGCCCGATACGGAAACACCATATATTTT.

The V and J genes are TRBV5-4 and TRBJ2-1; no clear D. The V gene's germline CDR1 is SGHNT and CDR2 YYREEE (reference sequence). Trimming removed 3 bases at V and 3 bases at J, with 16 bases between. This CDR3 has 16 amino acids. Here the CDR3 reads CASSSSYGLLYNEQFF. DNA of the CDR3: TGTGCCAGCAGCTCTAGTTACGGGCTTCTCTACAATGAGCAGTTCTTC.

The chain's CDR3 is CSAAGLGPTDTQYF. The CDR3 coding sequence is TGCAGCGCCGCAGGACTAGGGCCGACAGATACGCAGTATTTT. The J gene is TRBJ2-3, the V gene TRBV29-1; 7 nucleotides match TRBD2. V lost 7 bases to trimming and J lost 3 bases; unmatched junction nucleotides: 10. The CDR3 is made up of 14 amino acids. Germline lookup yields CDR1 SQVTM and CDR2 ANQGSEA.

The rearrangement joins TRBV4-2 to TRBJ2-1; 8 positions match TRBD2. Trimming at V came to 1 base and at J to 5 bases, leaving 7 bases not matched to a gene. The CDR3 spans 16 residues. Germline CDR1 is LGHNA and CDR2 is YNFKEQ. Written as DNA, the CDR3 is TGTGCCAGCAGCCAAGCGGAACTAGCGGTAAACAATGAGCAGTTCTTC. It is translated as CASSQAELAVNNEQFF.

V is TRBV7-8 and J is TRBJ1-1, with 7 positions matching TRBD1. Germline V CDR1 and CDR2: SGHVS, FQNEAQ. The CDR3 spans 12 residues. V was clipped by 5 bases and J by 4 bases; unmatched bases: 1. The CDR3 DNA reads as TGTGCCAGCAGCCGACAGGGCACTGAAGCTTTCTTT. It encodes CASSRQGTEAFF.

The V gene is TRBV6-1, the J gene TRBJ1-2; no clear D gene. The CDR3 is 12 amino acids. CDR1 is MNHNS and CDR2 is SASEGT in the germline V gene. With 1 base removed from V and 7 bases from J, the gap between germline ends came to 7 bases. The CDR3, as DNA: TGTGCCAGCAGTGAAGGGACGGCTGGCTACACCTTC. Protein: CASSEGTAGYTF.

This clone has only a few counts. The chain uses TRBV14 and TRBJ1-5; 8 bases map to TRBD1. This CDR3 is 14 amino acids long. V lost 4 bases and J lost 6; bases outside the gene matches: 5. Germline-derived CDR1 and CDR2 are SGHDN and FVKESK. The chain's CDR3 is CASSLQGASQPQHF. In DNA, the CDR3 is TGTGCCAGCAGCCTCCAGGGGGCGAGTCAGCCCCAGCATTTT.

The chain employs TRBV5-1 and TRBJ1-5; no definite D call. Germline CDR1 reads SGHRS; CDR2 reads YFSETQ. This CDR3 spans 16 amino acids. V lost 3 bases and J lost 6, with 19 bases in between. The CDR3 sequence is CASSSTPGGPIQPQHF. For the CDR3, the DNA is TGCGCCAGCAGCTCCACTCCGGGCGGGCCTATTCAGCCCCAGCATTTT.

This rearrangement joins TRBV2 to TRBJ2-7; 8 bases map to TRBD2. The CDR3 sequence is 15 residues long. V lost 4 bases and J lost 4; bases outside the gene matches: 9. Germline V gives CDR1 SNHLY, CDR2 FYNNEI. The CDR3 region has the DNA TGTGCCAGCAGTGGAGGCGGGGGGTTGAGTTACGAGCAGTACTTC. It yields the protein CASSGGGGLSYEQYF.

The V call is TRBV9, the J call TRBJ1-4; 8 positions match TRBD1. Germline V gives CDR1 SGDLS, CDR2 YYNGEE. CDR3 length: 16 amino acids. The trim removed 3 bases at V and 3 bases at J, leaving 7 bases unmatched. CDR3 in amino acids: CASSEGQGAPNEKLFF. CDR3 nucleotides: TGTGCCAGCAGCGAGGGCCAGGGGGCACCTAATGAAAAACTGTTTTTT.